The 26 T cell receptor beta chains reported below all come from one sample, sequenced in a study of blood T cell repertoires in COVID-19. Only in-frame clones appear in the TCRdb table, and some are missing; sequencing was by immunoSEQ multiplex PCR. The table includes fewer than 350,000 clones, 70% to 90% detected once. The material sequenced was peripheral blood. Source of these receptors: a man aged 18 to 29 with active or convalescent COVID-19.

In the case of this clone: At one boundary the junction diverges from the germline segment, which might be a read error. The J gene is TRBJ1-1, the V gene TRBV7-3; 7 bases align to TRBD1. CDR1 is SGHTA, CDR2 FQGTGA, per germline. The CDR3 is 15 residues long. This CDR3 is CASSLQGPPNTEAFF. The CDR3 region has the DNA TGCGCCAGCAGCTTACAGGGGCCACCGAACACTGAAGCTTTCTTT.

The rearrangement uses TRBV7-2 and TRBJ2-7; D may be TRBD2 (6 bases). The CDR3 contains 15 residues. The germline V gene has CDR1 SGHTA and CDR2 FQGNSA. Trimming took off 1 base at V and 3 bases at J, with 13 bases between the two ends. The CDR3: CASSLVASERYEQYF. The CDR3 DNA reads as TGTGCCAGCAGCTTAGTGGCTAGCGAGCGCTACGAGCAGTACTTC.

V gene TRBV27 combines with J gene TRBJ2-5; D might be TRBD1 (5 bases). Trimming stripped 1 base from V and 3 bases from J, with 6 bases between. CDR1 and CDR2 from the germline V gene are MNHEY and SMNVEV (reference sequence). The CDR3 has 13 residues. CDR3 amino acids: CASSLFREETQYF. CDR3 coding DNA: TGTGCCAGCAGTTTATTCAGGGAAGAGACCCAGTACTTC.

The rearrangement links TRBV19 to TRBJ2-1, with 11 bases lining up with TRBD1. The CDR3 length is 15 residues. Looked up from germline, CDR1 is LNHDA and CDR2 is SQIVND (reference sequence). The V gene end was trimmed by 0 bases and the J gene end by 15 bases; junction bases not matched to a gene: 10. The CDR3 sequence is CASSIDLEGDRGVFF. CDR3 nucleotides: TGTGCCAGTAGTATAGATCTGGAGGGGGACAGGGGGGTGTTCTTC.

V usage is TRBV11-2 and J usage is TRBJ2-7, with TRBD1 matching 8 bases. Germline CDR1 and CDR2: SGHAT and FQNNGV. The CDR3 runs 13 residues. The V and J ends lost 8 bases and 5 bases, in that order; junction bases with no gene match: 8. This chain's CDR3 is CASGRQGWDEQYF. The CDR3 DNA sequence: TGTGCCAGCGGAAGACAGGGGTGGGACGAGCAGTACTTC.

The rearrangement uses TRBV3-1 (or the pseudogene TRBV3-2) and TRBJ2-6, with a tentative D call TRBD1 (6 bases). The CDR3 is 17 amino acids. The germline gives CDR1 LGHDT, CDR2 YNNKEL (reference sequence). Trimming shortened V by 3 bases and J by 0 bases, and 12 bases separated the two germline ends. The CDR3 DNA follows: TGTGCCAGCAGCCATGGGGACATTCGCTCTGGGGCCAACGTCCTGACTTTC. Translation: CASSHGDIRSGANVLTF.

The chain recombines TRBV4-1 with TRBJ1-1, with 8 nucleotides matching TRBD1. Looked up from germline, CDR1 is MGHRA and CDR2 is YSYEKL. V was clipped by 2 bases and J by 7 bases; unmatched bases: 9. The CDR3 is 15 residues long. Written as DNA, the CDR3 is TGCGCCAGCAGCCAATTGGGACAGGCGACCCTTGAAGCTTTCTTT. Its translation: CASSQLGQATLEAFF.

With regard to this clone: Its ends do not fully match the called genes, so a read error is possible. The gene calls are TRBV11-3 and TRBJ1-1, with 7 bases matching TRBD1. The V gene's germline CDR1 is SGHNT and CDR2 YENEEA. CDR3 length equals 13 residues. CDR3 in DNA: TGTGCCAGCAGCCCAACCCCGGGACAGAGGAAGACCTTT. This translates into CASSPTPGQRKTF.

This chain uses TRBV10-2 with TRBJ2-3; D is possibly TRBD1 (6 bases). The CDR3 consists of 15 residues. Germline loops: CDR1 WSHSY, CDR2 SAAADI. Trimming left V 7 bases short and J 0 bases short, with 14 bases between. The CDR3 DNA reads as TGCGCCAGCAATCCGACAGGCGCCAGCACAGATACGCAGTATTTT. This gives the protein CASNPTGASTDTQYF.

V gene TRBV29-1 combines with J gene TRBJ2-2, with TRBD1 identical over 11 bases. J was trimmed by 7 bases and V by 1 base; bases with no gene match: 5. The CDR3 has 15 amino acids. Germline loops: CDR1 SQVTM, CDR2 ANQGSEA. The CDR3, as DNA: TGCAGCGTTGAAGCGGGACAGGGGGGGATCGGGGAGCTGTTTTTT. Translated, it gives CSVEAGQGGIGELFF.

This clone was found once. The J gene is TRBJ2-4, the V gene TRBV5-1; possible D gene TRBD2, 6 bases. This CDR3 has 13 residues. The germline V gene encodes CDR1 SGHRS and CDR2 YFSETQ. The V gene lost 0 bases and the J gene lost 10 bases, with 11 bases spanning the gap. CDR3 in DNA: TGCGCCAGCAGCTTGGGGGACTCTGGAATTCAGTACTTC. Translation gives CASSLGDSGIQYF.

The CDR3 DNA follows: TGCGCCAGCAGCTTCTCCGGGACTAACATTGCGAACACCGGGGAGCTGTTTTTT. It is translated as CASSFSGTNIANTGELFF. The chain has TRBV5-1 and TRBJ2-2; TRBD2 matches 7 bases. V was clipped by 2 bases and J by 0 bases; unmatched bases: 10. CDR3 length: 18 amino acids. CDR1 is SGHRS, CDR2 YFSETQ, per germline. Variable domain in full (rest from reference TRBV5-1 and TRBJ2-2): KAGVTQTPRYLIKTRGQQVTLSCSPISGHRSVSWYQQTPGQGLQFLFEYFSETQRNKGNFPGRFSGRQFSNSRSEMNVSTLELGDSALYLCASSFSGTNIANTGELFFGEGSRLTVL.

J is TRBJ1-1 and V is TRBV7-9; 8 bases match TRBD1. The CDR3 covers 14 residues. Germline CDR1 SEHNR, CDR2 FQNEAQ (reference sequence). J was trimmed by 4 bases and V by 4 bases; bases with no gene match: 5. The CDR3 here is CASSSQGGSTEAFF. As DNA, the CDR3 is TGTGCCAGCAGCTCACAGGGGGGGAGCACTGAAGCTTTCTTT.

This clone appeared once. CDR3 nucleotides: TGTGCCAGCTCACCACGCACGTCTAGCTACGAGCAGTACTTC. Translated, it gives CASSPRTSSYEQYF. The chain recombines TRBV18 with TRBJ2-7; D is uncertain. The CDR3 is 14 amino acids. CDR1 and CDR2 from the germline V gene are KGHSH and LQKENI. Trimming cost V 1 base and J 3 bases, with 10 bases left between them.

V usage is TRBV4-1 and J usage is TRBJ2-2; a possible D gene is TRBD1 (6 bases). CDR3 length: 16 residues. Germline V gene sequence: CDR1 MGHRA, CDR2 YSYEKL. The V gene lost 1 base and the J gene lost 4 bases, with 13 bases spanning the gap. The CDR3 coding sequence is TGCGCCAGCAGCCAAGTTTGGCAGGGGCCCACCGGGGAGCTGTTTTTT. Translating gives CASSQVWQGPTGELFF.

This chain connects TRBV4-1 to TRBJ2-7, with a weak D call TRBD1 (6 bases). The V end lost 4 bases, the J end lost 0 bases, and 16 bases lay between the germline ends. CDR3 length equals 16 residues. CDR1 is MGHRA, CDR2 YSYEKL, per germline. The CDR3 sequence is CASSPHRDTYSYEQYF. The CDR3 DNA sequence: TGCGCCAGCAGCCCCCACCGGGACACTTACTCCTACGAGCAGTACTTC.

This chain uses TRBV7-6 with TRBJ2-7; D is uncertain. There are 15 residues in the CDR3. CDR1 SGHVS and CDR2 FNYEAQ come from the germline V gene. V lost 1 base and J 2 bases, leaving 12 bases between the germline ends. The CDR3 coding sequence is TGTGCCAGCAGCTTAGACTCGAGCGAGACCTACGAGCAGTACTTC. Protein sequence: CASSLDSSETYEQYF.

The V gene is TRBV10-2, the J gene TRBJ2-7, with TRBD1 matching 7 bases. There are 15 residues in the CDR3. CDR1 WSHSY and CDR2 SAAADI come from the germline V gene. The ends lost 3 bases at V and 5 bases at J; junction bases unmatched: 10. CDR3 sequence reads: CASSDPKNRGNEQYF. CDR3 coding DNA: TGCGCCAGCAGTGACCCAAAGAACAGGGGAAACGAGCAGTACTTC.

The CDR3 nucleotides read TGTGCCAGCAGCCTCCGATTAGCGGGGGGGCCAGGTACGCAGTATTTT. It yields the protein CASSLRLAGGPGTQYF. This sequence joins TRBV3-1 (or the pseudogene TRBV3-2) and TRBJ2-3; 11 bases fit TRBD2. The CDR3 totals 16 residues. With 4 bases clipped from V and 8 bases from J, the junction kept 11 bases outside the gene matches. Germline V gene lookup returns CDR1 LGHDT and CDR2 YNNKEL (reference sequence).

V gene TRBV7-9 combines with J gene TRBJ1-4; TRBD1 matches at 8 bases. Germline values: CDR1 SEHNR, CDR2 FQNEAQ (reference sequence). This CDR3 is 17 amino acids long. V dropped 1 base and J dropped 3; count of bases not matched to a gene: 7. In DNA, the CDR3 is TGTGCCAGCAGCTTAGGCTCTACAGGGGGACCTAATGAAAAACTGTTTTTT. It is translated as CASSLGSTGGPNEKLFF.

The CDR3 region is CASTAGATLLAFF. The DNA for the CDR3 is TGTGCCAGCACCGCGGGGGCTACACTTCTGGCTTTCTTT. This chain links TRBV11-2 with TRBJ1-1; the D gene is possibly TRBD1 (6 bases). V shed 7 bases and J shed 11 bases, with 20 bases lying between them. Germline-derived CDR1 and CDR2 are SGHAT and FQNNGV. CDR3 length equals 13 residues.

The chain employs TRBV27 and TRBJ1-6; 7 bases are a match to TRBD1. The ends lost 6 bases at V and 5 bases at J; junction bases unmatched: 7. Germline V gene data show CDR1 as MNHEY and CDR2 as SMNVEV (reference sequence). The CDR3 runs to 15 residues. The CDR3 DNA sequence: TGTGCCAGCAGACTATCGGGGACAGATAATTCACCCCTCCACTTT. The encoded protein is CASRLSGTDNSPLHF.

This clone was picked up one time. The V call is TRBV28, the J call TRBJ2-7; D is perhaps TRBD1 (5 bases). Deletions cut 7 bases from V and 1 base from J, with 17 bases between. CDR1 is MDHEN and CDR2 is SYDVKM in the germline V gene. The CDR3 is 15 residues long. As DNA, the CDR3 is TGTGCCAGCACCCCCATAGGGGCAGGGTCCTACGAGCAGTACTTC. Translation gives CASTPIGAGSYEQYF.

The V call is TRBV19, the J call TRBJ1-5; D not certain. V gave up 0 bases and J gave up 2 bases, with 17 bases separating them. Per germline, CDR1 LNHDA and CDR2 SQIVND (reference sequence). The CDR3 is 18 amino acids. The CDR3 reads CASSIDLDRGAGNQPQHF. For the CDR3, the DNA is TGTGCCAGTAGTATAGATCTTGATCGAGGAGCGGGCAATCAGCCCCAGCATTTT.

The chain has TRBV15 and TRBJ2-3; 9 bases agree with TRBD1. Germline V gene sequence: CDR1 LNHNV, CDR2 YYDKDF (reference sequence). This CDR3 contains 13 residues. V gave up 4 bases and J gave up 6 bases; unmatched junction bases: 2. DNA of the CDR3: TGTGCCACCAGCACCGACAGGGGGGATACGCAGTATTTT. It translates to CATSTDRGDTQYF.

V and J are TRBV6-5 and TRBJ2-7; no firm D call. Germline CDR1 and CDR2: MNHEY and SVGAGI. The CDR3 consists of 11 residues. Trimming cost V 6 bases and J 2 bases, with 5 bases left between them. The CDR3 DNA reads TGTGCCAGCAGGGCACCCTACGAGCAGTACTTC. It is translated as CASRAPYEQYF.